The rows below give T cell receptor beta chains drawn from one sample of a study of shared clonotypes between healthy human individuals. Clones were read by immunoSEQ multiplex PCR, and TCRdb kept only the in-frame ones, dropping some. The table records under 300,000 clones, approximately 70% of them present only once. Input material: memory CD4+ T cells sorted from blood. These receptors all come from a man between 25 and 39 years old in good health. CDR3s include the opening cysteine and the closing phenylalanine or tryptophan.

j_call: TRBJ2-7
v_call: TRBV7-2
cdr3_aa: CASSLLYGGEQYF

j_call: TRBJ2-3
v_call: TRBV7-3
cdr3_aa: CASSSDRDVTQYF

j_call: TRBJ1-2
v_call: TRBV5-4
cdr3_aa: CASSLDPNYGYTF

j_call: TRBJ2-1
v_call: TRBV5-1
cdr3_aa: CASSLAGVSSYNEQFF

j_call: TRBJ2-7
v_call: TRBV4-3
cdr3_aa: CASSLDRAREQYF

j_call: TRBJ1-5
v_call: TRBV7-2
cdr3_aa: CASSPAGGWKPQHF

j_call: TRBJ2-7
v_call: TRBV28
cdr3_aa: CASSPPGGFVWYF

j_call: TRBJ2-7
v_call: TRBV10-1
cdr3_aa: CASSESSQGQYF

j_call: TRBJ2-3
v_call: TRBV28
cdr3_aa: CASSSPWASGIYTQYF

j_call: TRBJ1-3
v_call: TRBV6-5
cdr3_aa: CASSYGGTGNTIYF

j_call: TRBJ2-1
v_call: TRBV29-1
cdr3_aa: CSGRLGAERGQFF

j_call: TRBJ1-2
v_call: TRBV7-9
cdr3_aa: CASSFAGLTMDGYTF

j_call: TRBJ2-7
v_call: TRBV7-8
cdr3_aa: CASSPVLGVGPFSYEQYF

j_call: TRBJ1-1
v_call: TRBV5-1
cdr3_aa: CASSLNRNTEAFF

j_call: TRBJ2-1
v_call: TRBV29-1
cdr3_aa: CSVGQDTHYNEQFF

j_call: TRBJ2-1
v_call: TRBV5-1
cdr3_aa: CASSPYSASSYNEQFF

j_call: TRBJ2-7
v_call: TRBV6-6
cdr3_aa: CASRGGTAAYEQYF

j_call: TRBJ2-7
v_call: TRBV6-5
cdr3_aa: CATQQGTYEQYF

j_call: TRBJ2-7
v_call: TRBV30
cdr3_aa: CAWEKLAGYEQYF

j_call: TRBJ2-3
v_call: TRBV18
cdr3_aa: CASSPYRREITSTDTQYF

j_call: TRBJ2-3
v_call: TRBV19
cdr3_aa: CASSSTPSTDTQYF

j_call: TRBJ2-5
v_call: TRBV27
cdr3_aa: CASRNQGIYEETQYF

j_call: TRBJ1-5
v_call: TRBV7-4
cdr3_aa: CASSRPPGQHSNQPQHF

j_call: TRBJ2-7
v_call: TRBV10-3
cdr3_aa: CAISGSLKGGDPYEQYF

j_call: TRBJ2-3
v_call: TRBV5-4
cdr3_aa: CASSADRLATDTQYF

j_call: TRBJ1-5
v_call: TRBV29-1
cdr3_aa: CSVLELPNQPQHF

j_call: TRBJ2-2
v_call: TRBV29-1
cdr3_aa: CSVWLGQNTGELFF

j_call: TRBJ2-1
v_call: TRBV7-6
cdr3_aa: CASSLLGVVYNEQFF

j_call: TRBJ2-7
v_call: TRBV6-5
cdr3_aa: CASTRGGRPYEQYF

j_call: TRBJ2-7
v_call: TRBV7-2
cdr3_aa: CASSLGGLARISYEQYF

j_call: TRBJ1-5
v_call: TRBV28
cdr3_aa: CASSGAHRGGNQPQHF

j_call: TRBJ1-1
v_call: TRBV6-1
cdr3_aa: CASGRQNTEAFF

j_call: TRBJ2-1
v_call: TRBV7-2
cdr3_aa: CASSLATRVYNEQFF

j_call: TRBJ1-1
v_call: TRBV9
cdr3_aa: CASSGQGQLNTEAFF

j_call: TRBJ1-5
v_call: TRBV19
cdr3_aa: CASTPIRYSNQPQHF

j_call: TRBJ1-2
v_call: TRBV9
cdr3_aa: CASSVAEEGFFTF

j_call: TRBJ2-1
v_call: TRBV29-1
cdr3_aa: CSVDVTALYNEQFF

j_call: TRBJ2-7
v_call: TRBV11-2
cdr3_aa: CASSLETGGSYEQYF

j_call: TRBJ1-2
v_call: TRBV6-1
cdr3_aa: CASSETGQGGGYTF

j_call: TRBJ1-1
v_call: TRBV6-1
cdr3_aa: CASSEWGAVTEAFF

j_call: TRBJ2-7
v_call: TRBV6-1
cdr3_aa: CASSAGGLGPYEQYF